The clone carrying this TCR beta chain was seen a few times. Its antigen remains unknown. The V end was cut by 2 bases, the J end by 0 bases, with 7 bases between. CDR3 length: 14 amino acids. Per germline, CDR1 MNHEY and CDR2 SMNVEV (reference sequence). Measured with immunoSEQ multiplex PCR; TCRdb has only the in-frame clones, and not every one. The table has approximately 8,400 clones, around 75% seen once; the top ten hold about 6%. The data are from a study of tumor-infiltrating lymphocytes in localized non-small cell lung cancer. In the study overall: Several tumor histologies, both smoking statuses, and some post-neoadjuvant chemotherapy samples were included. From each patient, both tumor and uninvolved lung, non-adjacent to tumor, were sampled.

General study findings and limits: No T-cell fraction difference was seen between IM1 and IM2 tumors. Different pieces of the same tissue were used for each assay.

This receptor was identified in a human donor with non-small cell lung cancer. The chain has TRBV27 and TRBJ1-2; D remains ambiguous. The sequenced material came from uninvolved lung tissue not adjacent to the tumor. The CDR3 DNA reads TGTGCCAGCAGTTTAAACGGCGCTAACTATGGCTACACCTTC. It specifies CASSLNGANYGYTF.